Following are 27 T cell receptor beta chains from one sample sequenced in a study of blood T cells in healthy people across ages. The authors ran a second PCR of about 7 to 12 cycles using a sample-barcoded 5' primer and a J-beta primer mix. Using its own MiXCR run on the 5' RACE reads, TCRdb lists one record per CDR3 protein. The table records approximately 490,000 distinct CDR3 sequences, 24% of them present only once. The same sample was also studied in work on T cells of mothers and their children.

Sequencing was carried out using blood. These receptors were obtained from a boy aged 10-17 years in good health.

This clonotype was seen a few times. The chain has TRBV5-5 and TRBJ2-1, with 7 bases lining up with TRBD1. From germline, CDR1 is SGHKS and CDR2 YYEKEE (reference sequence). The V segment lost 1 base and the J segment 4 bases; nucleotides outside the gene matches: 5. CDR3 size: 15 residues. The CDR3 sequence is CASSLLWTGYNEQFF. The CDR3 nucleotides are TGTGCCAGCAGCTTGCTCTGGACAGGTTACAATGAGCAGTTCTTC.

The chain couples TRBV4-3 to TRBJ2-1; D is undetermined. The CDR3 length is 15 residues. Germline V gives CDR1 LGHNA, CDR2 YSLEER. Trimming pared 1 base from V and 1 base from J, leaving 8 bases between. CDR3 in amino acids: CASSQGRFSYNEQFF. The CDR3 DNA is TGCGCCAGCAGCCAAGGTCGGTTTTCCTACAATGAGCAGTTCTTC.

This clonotype occurred a few times. V and J are TRBV5-5 and TRBJ1-1; 7 bases match TRBD1. Germline loops: CDR1 SGHKS, CDR2 YYEKEE (reference sequence). The CDR3 is made up of 14 amino acids. The V segment lost 0 bases and the J segment 7 bases; nucleotides outside the gene matches: 6. CDR3 nucleotides: TGTGCCAGCAGCTTGGCCGGGACAGCCTTTGAAGCTTTCTTT. This sequence encodes CASSLAGTAFEAFF.

The chain is built from TRBV12-3 or TRBV12-4 and TRBJ1-2, with 7 nucleotides matching TRBD1. V dropped 10 bases and J dropped 7; count of bases not matched to a gene: 21. The CDR3 covers 16 residues. This chain's CDR3 is CAILGGDGQPVGGYTF. The CDR3 DNA reads TGTGCCATCTTAGGGGGCGACGGACAGCCCGTTGGTGGCTACACCTTC.

This clonotype has just a few counts. The rearrangement uses TRBV2 and TRBJ2-5, with 9 nucleotides matching TRBD1. The germline V gene has CDR1 SNHLY and CDR2 FYNNEI. There are 17 residues in the CDR3. J lost 5 bases, V lost 3 bases, and 13 bases had no gene match. CDR3 nucleotides: TGTGCCAGCAGTGATATGGCGACACAGGGGGCTGGTGAGACCCAGTACTTC. Translating gives CASSDMATQGAGETQYF.

This clonotype was found many times. This chain connects TRBV4-2 to TRBJ2-3; D gene unclear. V was cut by 0 bases and J by 4 bases, with 8 bases left in between. The CDR3 sequence is 14 residues long. The germline V gene has CDR1 LGHNA and CDR2 YNFKEQ. CDR3 amino acids: CASSQDPSADTQYF. CDR3 DNA sequence: TGTGCCAGCAGCCAAGATCCAAGCGCAGATACGCAGTATTTT.

This clonotype was counted many times. The chain is built from TRBV6-4 and TRBJ1-1, with TRBD1 as a possible D gene (5 bases). The V gene's germline CDR1 is MRHNA and CDR2 SNTAGT. The V gene lost 9 bases and the J gene lost 3 bases, with 14 bases spanning the gap. The CDR3 length is 13 residues. CDR3 sequence (DNA): TGTGCCAGGAAGGGCAGGGAGGACACTGAAGCTTTCTTT. Translation: CARKGREDTEAFF.

CDR3 coding DNA: TGCGCCAGCAGTGCCCGGGGGGACAGAGTGTACAATGAGCAGTTCTTC. It translates to CASSARGDRVYNEQFF. The rearrangement joins TRBV10-1 to TRBJ2-1, with D perhaps given as TRBD1 or TRBD2 (7 bases each). The CDR3 is 16 amino acids. Trimming took off 4 bases at V and 4 bases at J, with 17 bases between the two ends. CDR1 is WNHNN, CDR2 SYGVQD, per germline (reference sequence).

The chain employs TRBV7-8 and TRBJ2-1, with a tentative D call TRBD2 (6 bases). Trimming left V 2 bases short and J 1 base short, with 15 bases between. Per germline, CDR1 SGHVS and CDR2 FQNEAQ. There are 17 residues in the CDR3. CDR3 bases: TGTGCCAGCAGCTTAAATCGGCGGGATGCATCCTACAATGAGCAGTTCTTC. Its protein is CASSLNRRDASYNEQFF.

This clonotype was recorded at least ten times. The rearrangement links TRBV5-6 to TRBJ2-4; D is ambiguous. Germline CDR1 SGHDT, CDR2 YYEEEE. This CDR3 comprises 16 residues. The V end lost 3 bases, the J end lost 0 bases, and 13 bases lay between the germline ends. The CDR3 DNA sequence: TGTGCCAGCAGCTCCCTACACCTCCTAGCCAAAAACATTCAGTACTTC. Translated: CASSSLHLLAKNIQYF.

A few counts support this clonotype. The V call is TRBV24-1, the J call TRBJ2-5; TRBD1 might be the D (6 bases). CDR3 length equals 14 residues. CDR1 and CDR2 from the germline V gene are KGHDR and SFDVKD. Trimming removed 2 bases at V and 2 bases at J, with 8 bases between. The CDR3 sequence: CATSDWTDQETQYF. Here the CDR3 DNA reads TGTGCCACCAGTGATTGGACAGATCAAGAGACCCAGTACTTC.

This clonotype turned up a few times. One end of the junction varies from germline; a read error may be responsible. The chain has TRBV6-2 or TRBV6-3 and TRBJ2-1; 7 bases agree with TRBD2. Germline V gene lookup returns CDR1 MNHEY and CDR2 SVGEGT. The CDR3 loop spans 15 amino acids. CDR3 protein: CAGSYSLGGRGEQFF. For the CDR3, the DNA is TGTGCCGGCAGTTACTCATTAGGAGGGAGGGGTGAGCAGTTCTTC.

The chain combines TRBV20-1 with TRBJ2-3; D may be TRBD1 or TRBD2 (7 bases each). The CDR3 consists of 17 residues. V lost 0 bases and J lost 0, with 16 bases in between. CDR1 DFQATT and CDR2 SNEGSKA come from the germline V gene (reference sequence). In DNA form, the CDR3 reads TGCAGTGCTAGAGAGAGGGGGGGGACAGTAAGCACAGATACGCAGTATTTT. It is translated as CSARERGGTVSTDTQYF.

This clonotype was observed many times. The chain has TRBV2 and TRBJ2-7, with a possible D match to TRBD2 (6 bases). Deletions cut 2 bases from V and 1 base from J, with 9 bases between. The CDR3 length is 14 residues. The germline V gene encodes CDR1 SNHLY and CDR2 FYNNEI. As DNA, the CDR3 is TGTGCCAGCAGTGAATTGGGACTTTCCTACGAGCAGTACTTC. The encoded protein is CASSELGLSYEQYF. Using reference TRBV2 and TRBJ2-7 for the parts outside the CDR3, the full variable domain is EPEVTQTPSHQVTQMGQEVILRCVPISNHLYFYWYRQILGQKVEFLVSFYNNEISEKSEIFDDQFSVERPDGSNFTLKIRSTKLEDSAMYFCASSELGLSYEQYFGPGTRLTVT.

This rearrangement joins TRBV12-3 or TRBV12-4 to TRBJ1-2; D is undetermined. The CDR3 sequence is 14 residues long. V dropped 3 bases and J dropped 8 bases, with 16 bases sitting between them. CDR3 sequence reads: CASSLGSGYGGYTF. The CDR3 nucleotides read TGTGCCAGCAGTTTGGGCTCGGGGTACGGGGGCTACACCTTC.

This clonotype showed up just a few times. This chain joins TRBV19 and TRBJ2-2; 7 positions agree with TRBD1. The CDR3 length is 17 residues. The germline gives CDR1 LNHDA, CDR2 SQIVND (reference sequence). V shed 9 bases and J 5 bases; nucleotides not matched to a gene: 18. The CDR3 reads CASRRSWAGGDTGELFF. CDR3 bases: TGTGCCAGCCGCCGAAGTTGGGCAGGGGGTGATACCGGGGAGCTGTTTTTT.

This clonotype was counted ten times or more. J is TRBJ2-5 and V is TRBV29-1, with 7 bases matching TRBD2. The CDR3 consists of 14 residues. In germline, CDR1 is SQVTM, CDR2 ANQGSEA. V shed 3 bases, J shed 10 bases, and the junction held 14 bases outside the gene matches. This CDR3 reads CSVDIRAATGGQYF. CDR3 nucleotide sequence: TGCAGCGTTGATATCAGGGCCGCCACGGGAGGCCAGTACTTC.

The chain uses TRBV29-1 and TRBJ2-7; 10 bases are shared with TRBD1. V lost 4 bases, J lost 0 bases, and 9 bases stayed unmatched. The CDR3 sequence is 16 residues long. CDR1 is SQVTM, CDR2 ANQGSEA, per germline. This chain's CDR3 is CSVADRDRGHSYEQYF. The CDR3 DNA reads as TGCAGCGTTGCCGACCGCGACAGGGGGCACTCCTACGAGCAGTACTTC.

In its sample, this clonotype was seen a few times. The conserved closing phenylalanine or tryptophan is absent in this CDR3, likely reflecting a read error. The gene calls are TRBV7-2 and TRBJ2-3; D not certain. Germline values: CDR1 SGHTA, CDR2 FQGNSA. Trimming cost V 1 base and J 0 bases, with 11 bases left between them. The CDR3 has 16 amino acids. The CDR3 DNA sequence: TGTGCCAGCAGCTTAGTCCCCAGTGCTAGCACAGATACGCAGTATTCT. It encodes CASSLVPSASTDTQYS.

A remark on this clonotype: The junction and the germline gene differ at one end; a read error may be behind it. V gene TRBV5-1 combines with J gene TRBJ2-5; TRBD2 matches at 10 bases. The CDR3 consists of 14 residues. CDR1 is SGHRS and CDR2 is YFSETQ in the germline V gene. The CDR3 DNA is TGCGCCAGCAGCCTGAGCGGGGGGGCCCTTGAGCTGTTCTTC. Translation: CASSLSGGALELFF.

The rearrangement links TRBV7-3 to TRBJ2-1; 12 positions match TRBD2. CDR3 length: 19 amino acids. The germline V gene encodes CDR1 SGHTA and CDR2 FQGTGA. V lost 5 bases and J lost 2; bases outside the gene matches: 13. CDR3 in DNA: TGTGCCAGCAGCCAACCCTACAGGACTAGCGGGATAACCTACAATGAGCAGTTCTTC. Amino acids: CASSQPYRTSGITYNEQFF. The variable domain in full, completed from reference TRBV7-3 and TRBJ2-1, reads GAGVSQTPSNKVTEKGKYVELRCDPISGHTALYWYRQSLGQGPEFLIYFQGTGAADDSGLPNDRFFAVRPEGSVSTLKIQRTERGDSAVYLCASSQPYRTSGITYNEQFFGPGTRLTVL.

This clonotype was observed a few times. The CDR3 region has the DNA TGTGCCAGCAGCCGAACCTTAGAACTAGCGGGTGAGCAGTTCTTC. It specifies CASSRTLELAGEQFF. The chain is built from TRBV3-1 and TRBJ2-5, with 9 bases identical to TRBD2. The DNA end is a closer match to TRBJ2-1, so the J assignment may be wrong. CDR1 is LGHDT, CDR2 YNNKEL, per germline (reference sequence). This CDR3 is built from 15 residues.

The table lists this clonotype with a few counts. The V and J genes are TRBV7-9 and TRBJ2-1; 7 bases align to TRBD1. From germline, CDR1 is SEHNR and CDR2 FQNEAQ (reference sequence). There are 14 residues in the CDR3. The V gene end was trimmed by 4 bases and the J gene end by 4 bases; junction bases not matched to a gene: 4. This CDR3 reads CASSSDRAYNEQFF. Here the CDR3 DNA reads TGTGCCAGCAGCTCCGACAGGGCGTACAATGAGCAGTTCTTC.

This clonotype was detected a few times. The chain links TRBV3-1 to TRBJ2-1; 9 bases match TRBD1. This CDR3 contains 15 residues. Trimming removed 0 bases from V and 6 bases from J; junction bases left unmatched: 3. Germline values: CDR1 LGHDT, CDR2 YNNKEL (reference sequence). CDR3 region: CASSQDGTGTNEQFF. DNA for the CDR3: TGTGCCAGCAGCCAAGACGGGACAGGGACCAATGAGCAGTTCTTC.

The V and J genes are TRBV18 and TRBJ2-7, with D unresolved. V dropped 2 bases and J dropped 2 bases, with 13 bases sitting between them. Germline CDR1 is KGHSH and CDR2 is LQKENI. The CDR3 has 15 residues. The CDR3 sequence is CASSPTHLSPYEQYF. In DNA, the CDR3 is TGTGCCAGCTCACCAACCCACCTATCCCCCTACGAGCAGTACTTC.

This clonotype was seen only a few times. The chain employs TRBV4-2 and TRBJ1-6; weak D call: TRBD1 (6 bases). Germline V gene data show CDR1 as LGHNA and CDR2 as YNFKEQ. V was pared by 0 bases and J by 7 bases, with 10 bases between. The CDR3 spans 15 residues. The CDR3 loop is CASSQEYRANSPLHF. The CDR3 DNA sequence: TGTGCCAGCAGCCAAGAATACAGGGCAAATTCACCCCTCCACTTT.

This rearrangement joins TRBV5-1 to TRBJ1-1, with D tentatively TRBD1 (6 bases). CDR1 and CDR2 (germline): SGHRS, YFSETQ. CDR3 size: 15 residues. V was pared by 4 bases and J by 2 bases, with 15 bases between. The DNA of the CDR3 is TGCGCCAGCAGCCCTGACAGGAGCCTAAACACTGAAGCTTTCTTT. As protein: CASSPDRSLNTEAFF.